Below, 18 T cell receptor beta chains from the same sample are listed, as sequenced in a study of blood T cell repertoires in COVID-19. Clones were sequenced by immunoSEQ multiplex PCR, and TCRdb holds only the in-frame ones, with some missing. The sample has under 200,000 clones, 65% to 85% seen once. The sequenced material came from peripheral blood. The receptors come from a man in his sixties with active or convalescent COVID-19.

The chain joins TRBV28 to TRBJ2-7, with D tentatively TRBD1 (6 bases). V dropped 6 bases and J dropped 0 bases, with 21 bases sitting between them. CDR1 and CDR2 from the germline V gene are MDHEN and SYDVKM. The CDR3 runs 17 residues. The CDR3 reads CASSRSPTGFSSYEQYF. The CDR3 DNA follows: TGTGCCAGCAGCCGGTCCCCAACAGGGTTCAGCTCCTACGAGCAGTACTTC.

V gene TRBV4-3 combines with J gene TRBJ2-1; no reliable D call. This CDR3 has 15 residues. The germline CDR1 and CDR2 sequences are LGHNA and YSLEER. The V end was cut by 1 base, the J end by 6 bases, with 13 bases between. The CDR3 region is CASSQGSPRGNEQFF. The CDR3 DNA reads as TGCGCCAGCAGCCAAGGCTCCCCCCGCGGCAATGAGCAGTTCTTC.

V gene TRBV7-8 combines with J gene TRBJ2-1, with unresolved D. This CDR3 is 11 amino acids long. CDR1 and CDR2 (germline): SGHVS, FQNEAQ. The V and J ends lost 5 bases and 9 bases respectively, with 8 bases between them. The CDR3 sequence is CASSLPGEQFF. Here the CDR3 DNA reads TGTGCCAGCAGCCTCCCCGGTGAGCAGTTCTTC. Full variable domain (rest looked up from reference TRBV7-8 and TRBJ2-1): GAGVSQSPRYKVAKRGQDVALRCDPISGHVSLFWYQQALGQGPEFLTYFQNEAQLDKSGLPSDRFFAERPEGSVSTLKIQRTQQEDSAVYLCASSLPGEQFFGPGTRLTVL.

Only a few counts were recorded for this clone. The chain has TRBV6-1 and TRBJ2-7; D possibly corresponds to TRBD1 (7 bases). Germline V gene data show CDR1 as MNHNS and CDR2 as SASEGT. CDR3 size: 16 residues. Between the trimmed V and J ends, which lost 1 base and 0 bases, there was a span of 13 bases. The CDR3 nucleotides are TGTGCCAGCAGTGAAGAGGAGGGGACAGCCTCCTACGAGCAGTACTTC. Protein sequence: CASSEEEGTASYEQYF.

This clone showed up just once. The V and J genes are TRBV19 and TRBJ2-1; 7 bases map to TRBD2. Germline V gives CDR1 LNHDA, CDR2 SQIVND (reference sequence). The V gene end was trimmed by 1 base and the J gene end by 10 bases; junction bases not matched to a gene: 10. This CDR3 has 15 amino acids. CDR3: CASSIGAGPAGEQFF. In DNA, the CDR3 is TGTGCCAGTAGTATAGGAGCGGGGCCCGCGGGAGAGCAGTTCTTC.

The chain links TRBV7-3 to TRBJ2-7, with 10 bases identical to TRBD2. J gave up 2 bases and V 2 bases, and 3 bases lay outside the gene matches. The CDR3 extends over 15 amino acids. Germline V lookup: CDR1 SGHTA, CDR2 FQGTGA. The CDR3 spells CASSLSSGGPYEQYF. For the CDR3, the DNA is TGTGCCAGCAGCTTATCTAGCGGGGGCCCCTACGAGCAGTACTTC.

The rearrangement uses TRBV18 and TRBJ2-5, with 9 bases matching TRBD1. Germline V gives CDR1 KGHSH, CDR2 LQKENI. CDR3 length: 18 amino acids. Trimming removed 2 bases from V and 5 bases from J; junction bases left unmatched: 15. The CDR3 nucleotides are TGTGCCAGCTCACCATTCGACAGGGGGACAACTCTTTGGGAGACCCAGTACTTC. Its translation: CASSPFDRGTTLWETQYF.

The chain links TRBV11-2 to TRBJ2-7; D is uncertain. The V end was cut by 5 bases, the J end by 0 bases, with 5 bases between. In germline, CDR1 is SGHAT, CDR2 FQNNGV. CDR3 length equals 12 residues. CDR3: CASSEHSYEQYF. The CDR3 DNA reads TGTGCCAGCAGCGAGCACTCCTACGAGCAGTACTTC.

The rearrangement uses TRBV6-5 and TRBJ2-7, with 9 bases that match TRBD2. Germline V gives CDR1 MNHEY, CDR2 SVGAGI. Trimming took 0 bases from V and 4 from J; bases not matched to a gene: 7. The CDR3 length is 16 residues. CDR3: CASSYSTLAGPYEQYF. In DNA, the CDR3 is TGTGCCAGCAGTTACTCGACTCTAGCGGGACCGTACGAGCAGTACTTC.

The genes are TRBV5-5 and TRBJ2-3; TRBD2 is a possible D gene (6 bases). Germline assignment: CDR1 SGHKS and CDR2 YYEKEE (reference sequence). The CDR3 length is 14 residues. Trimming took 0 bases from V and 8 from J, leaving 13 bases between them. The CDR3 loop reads CASSLGGLSSTQYF. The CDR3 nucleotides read TGTGCCAGCAGCTTGGGGGGACTCTCGAGTACGCAGTATTTT. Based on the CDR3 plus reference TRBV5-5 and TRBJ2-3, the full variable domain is DAGVTQSPTHLIKTRGQQVTLRCSPISGHKSVSWYQQVLGQGPQFIFQYYEKEERGRGNFPDRFSARQFPNYSSELNVNALLLGDSALYLCASSLGGLSSTQYFGPGTRLTVL.

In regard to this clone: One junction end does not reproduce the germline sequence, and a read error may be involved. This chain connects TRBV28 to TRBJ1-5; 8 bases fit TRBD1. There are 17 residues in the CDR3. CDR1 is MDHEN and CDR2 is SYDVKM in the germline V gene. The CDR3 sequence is CASSSGGLGISDQPQHF. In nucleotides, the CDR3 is TGTGCCAGCAGTTCAGGGGGCCTGGGTATTAGCGATCAGCCCCAGCATTTT.

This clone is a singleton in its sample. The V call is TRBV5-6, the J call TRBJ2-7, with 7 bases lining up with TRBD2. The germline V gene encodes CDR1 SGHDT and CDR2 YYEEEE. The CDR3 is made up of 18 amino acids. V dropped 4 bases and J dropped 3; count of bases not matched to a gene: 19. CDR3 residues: CASSVTRRLAVWVYEQYF. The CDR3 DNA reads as TGTGCCAGCAGCGTAACTAGAAGACTAGCAGTATGGGTCTACGAGCAGTACTTC.

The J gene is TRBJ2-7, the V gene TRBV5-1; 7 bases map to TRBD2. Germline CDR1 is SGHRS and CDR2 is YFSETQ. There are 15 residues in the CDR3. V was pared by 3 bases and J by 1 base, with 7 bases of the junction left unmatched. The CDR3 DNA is TGCGCCAGCAGCTCCGGGACTATGGGGTCCTACGAGCAGTACTTC. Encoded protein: CASSSGTMGSYEQYF.

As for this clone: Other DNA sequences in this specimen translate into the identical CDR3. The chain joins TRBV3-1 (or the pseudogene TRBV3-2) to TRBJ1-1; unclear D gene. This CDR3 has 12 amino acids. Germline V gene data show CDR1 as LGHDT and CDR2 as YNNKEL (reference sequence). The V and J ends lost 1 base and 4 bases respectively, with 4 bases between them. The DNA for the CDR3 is TGTGCCAGCAGCCAAGCCCGCACTGAAGCTTTCTTT. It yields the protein CASSQARTEAFF.

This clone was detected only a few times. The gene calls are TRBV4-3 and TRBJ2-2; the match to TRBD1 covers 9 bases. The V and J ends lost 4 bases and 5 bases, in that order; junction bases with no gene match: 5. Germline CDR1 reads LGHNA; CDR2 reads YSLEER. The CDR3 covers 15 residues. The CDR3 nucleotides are TGCGCCAGCAGCCCCCGACAGGGGGGGACCGGGGAGCTGTTTTTT. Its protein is CASSPRQGGTGELFF.

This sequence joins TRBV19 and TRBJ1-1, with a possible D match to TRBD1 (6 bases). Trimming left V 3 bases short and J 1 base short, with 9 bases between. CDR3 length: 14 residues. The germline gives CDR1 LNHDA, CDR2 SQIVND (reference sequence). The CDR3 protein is CASSIRTENTEAFF. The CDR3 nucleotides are TGTGCCAGTAGTATCCGGACAGAGAACACTGAAGCTTTCTTT.

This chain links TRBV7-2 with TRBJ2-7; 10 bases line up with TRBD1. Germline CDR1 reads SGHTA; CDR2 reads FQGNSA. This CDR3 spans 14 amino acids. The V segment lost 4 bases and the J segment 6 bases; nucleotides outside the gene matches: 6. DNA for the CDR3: TGTGCCAGCAGCTCTCGACAGGGGGCGATCGAGCAGTACTTC. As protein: CASSSRQGAIEQYF.

The CDR3 here is CASSSLADTKEQFF. CDR3 nucleotides: TGCGCCAGCAGCTCGCTAGCGGACACAAAGGAGCAGTTCTTC. This chain connects TRBV5-1 to TRBJ2-1; the match to TRBD2 covers 7 bases. This CDR3 spans 14 amino acids. J was trimmed by 10 bases and V by 3 bases; bases with no gene match: 10. Germline V gene data show CDR1 as SGHRS and CDR2 as YFSETQ.